The sequence of this TCR beta chain was determined in a study of monozygotic twins with inflammatory bowel disease. For this clonotype: The target antigen is unknown.

The germline CDR1 and CDR2 sequences are MNHEY and SVGEGT. The CDR3 contains 15 residues. The study subjected TCRalpha and TCRbeta cDNA to two nested PCRs of around 15 and 9 cycles. TCRdb reprocessed the 5' RACE reads and reports one entry per CDR3 protein, with no DNA. Its listing shows over 350,000 distinct CDR3 sequences. Study conclusions and caveats: Those with IBD had lower TCRbeta diversity (inverse Simpson) than their healthy co-twins did.

Sequencing was performed on blood. V gene TRBV6-2 or TRBV6-3 combines with J gene TRBJ1-5; TCRdb's assignment of TRBD1 cannot be checked, as there is no DNA. The sequence came from a human donor with ulcerative colitis or Crohn's disease, or a healthy co-twin of an affected twin (not recorded which). This CDR3 is CASSFFRGSNQPQHF.